This passage covers 20 T cell receptor beta chains from one sample sequenced in a study of liver allograft versus peripheral blood T cells. For the study at large: Liver transplant recipients had T cell receptor repertoires compared between transplanted liver and peripheral blood.

TCRdb independently ran MiXCR on the reads; one entry per CDR3 protein. The profile shows over 15,000 distinct CDR3 sequences, 20% to 25% of them singletons. The receptors were gathered from a human patient who had a liver transplant. T cells may partly derive from the graft donor.

This sequence joins TRBV11-2 and TRBJ1-2; TRBD1 is a possible D gene (5 bases). V was shortened by 7 bases and J by 2 bases, with 17 bases between the two germline ends. The CDR3 is made up of 15 amino acids. The germline gives CDR1 SGHAT, CDR2 FQNNGV. The CDR3 is CASTHDRGRNYGYTF. The CDR3 region has the DNA TGTGCCAGCACCCACGATCGGGGCCGGAACTATGGCTACACCTTC.

The chain has TRBV5-4 and TRBJ2-1; 8 bases fit TRBD2. Per germline, CDR1 SGHNT and CDR2 YYREEE (reference sequence). V shed 5 bases and J 12 bases; nucleotides not matched to a gene: 16. There are 15 residues in the CDR3. CDR3 region: CASSQTSGGGRVQFF. CDR3 sequence (DNA): TGTGCCAGCAGTCAAACTAGCGGAGGGGGAAGGGTGCAGTTCTTC.

This clonotype has just a few counts. The rearrangement joins TRBV10-3 to TRBJ2-3; 8 bases fit TRBD1. The V and J ends lost 3 bases and 2 bases, in that order; junction bases with no gene match: 7. Per the germline V gene, CDR1 is ENHRY and CDR2 is SYGVKD. This CDR3 has 16 amino acids. The CDR3 nucleotides are TGTGCCATCAGTGACCCTCGACAGGGGCCCACAGATACGCAGTATTTT. It specifies CAISDPRQGPTDTQYF.

The rearrangement links TRBV7-9 to TRBJ1-3; tentative D call: TRBD1 (5 bases). V was pared by 6 bases and J by 4 bases, with 10 bases between. CDR3 length: 13 residues. Looked up from germline, CDR1 is SEHNR and CDR2 is FQNEAQ (reference sequence). The CDR3 region is CASSRQQGNTIYF. CDR3 sequence (DNA): TGTGCCAGCAGTCGACAGCAAGGAAACACCATATATTTT.

This clonotype was counted at least ten times. V gene TRBV19 combines with J gene TRBJ2-3, with 7 bases fitting TRBD1. Trimming took 1 base from V and 0 from J; bases not matched to a gene: 1. Germline CDR1 is LNHDA and CDR2 is SQIVND (reference sequence). The CDR3 sequence is 15 residues long. CDR3 bases: TGTGCCAGTAGTATAGGAGGGGGCAGCACAGATACGCAGTATTTT. This sequence encodes CASSIGGGSTDTQYF.

The rearrangement joins TRBV19 to TRBJ2-7; TRBD1 matches at 10 bases. CDR3 size: 14 residues. CDR1 and CDR2 (germline): LNHDA, SQIVND (reference sequence). Trimming cost V 7 bases and J 0 bases; bases outside gene matches: 3. CDR3 sequence reads: CASTRTGGSYEQYF. As DNA, the CDR3 is TGTGCCAGTACCCGGACAGGGGGCTCCTACGAGCAGTACTTC.

This clonotype has at least ten counts. The CDR3 loop is CASSFRPGQGGVSYNSPLHF. DNA for the CDR3: TGTGCCAGCAGTTTTCGACCGGGACAGGGAGGAGTATCCTATAATTCACCCCTCCACTTT. The chain employs TRBV28 and TRBJ1-6; 9 nucleotides align to TRBD1. The germline V gene has CDR1 MDHEN and CDR2 SYDVKM. The V and J ends lost 3 bases and 1 base, in that order; junction bases with no gene match: 13. The CDR3 is 20 residues long.

The J gene is TRBJ1-5, the V gene TRBV13; D is uncertain. Germline CDR1 reads PRHDT; CDR2 reads FYEKMQ (reference sequence). The CDR3 is 13 residues long. With 5 bases removed from V and 5 bases from J, the gap between germline ends came to 10 bases. The CDR3 reads CASSAGGYQPQHF. CDR3 DNA: TGTGCCAGCAGCGCCGGTGGTTATCAGCCCCAGCATTTT.

This clonotype was counted at least ten times. V and J are TRBV19 and TRBJ2-2, with D hard to call. CDR3 length: 13 amino acids. Deletions cut 3 bases from V and 7 bases from J, with 9 bases between. Germline-derived CDR1 and CDR2 are LNHDA and SQIVND (reference sequence). The CDR3 region is CASSIPGGGELFF. The DNA for the CDR3 is TGTGCCAGTAGTATCCCCGGTGGCGGGGAGCTGTTTTTT. Together with reference TRBV19 and TRBJ2-2, the CDR3 gives the full variable domain: DGGITQSPKYLFRKEGQNVTLSCEQNLNHDAMYWYRQDPGQGLRLIYYSQIVNDFQKGDIAEGYSVSREKKESFPLTVTSAQKNPTAFYLCASSIPGGGELFFGEGSRLTVL.

The CDR3 DNA reads as TGTGCCAGCAGCGTAGGGACACTCGCTAGAGGCTACACCTTC. Protein: CASSVGTLARGYTF. The gene calls are TRBV7-2 and TRBJ1-2; perhaps TRBD1 as D (6 bases). Between the trimmed V and J ends, which lost 5 bases and 8 bases, there was a span of 18 bases. The CDR3 sequence is 14 residues long. Germline V lookup: CDR1 SGHTA, CDR2 FQGNSA. The whole variable domain, filled in from reference TRBV7-2 and TRBJ1-2, reads GAGVSQSPSNKVTEKGKDVELRCDPISGHTALYWYRQSLGQGLEFLIYFQGNSAPDKSGLPSDRFSAERTGGSVSTLTIQRTQQEDSAVYLCASSVGTLARGYTFGSGTRLTVV.

The V call is TRBV28, the J call TRBJ2-7; 9 nucleotides line up with TRBD2. CDR1 MDHEN and CDR2 SYDVKM come from the germline V gene. The CDR3 extends over 16 amino acids. Trimming took 6 bases from V and 7 from J; bases not matched to a gene: 16. The CDR3 sequence: CASRSGTSSVSYEQYF. DNA for the CDR3: TGTGCCAGCAGATCTGGGACTAGCTCAGTATCGTATGAGCAGTACTTC.

Many counts were recorded for this clonotype. The gene calls are TRBV6-2 or TRBV6-3 and TRBJ1-5, with 8 bases aligning to TRBD1. Per germline, CDR1 MNHEY and CDR2 SVGEGT. CDR3 length: 15 amino acids. V was clipped by 5 bases and J by 6 bases; unmatched bases: 9. As DNA, the CDR3 is TGTGCCAGCAGTCGACAGGGGAATTTGGTTCAGCCCCAGCATTTT. Translation: CASSRQGNLVQPQHF.

The chain links TRBV12-5 to TRBJ2-2; 9 bases are shared with TRBD1. The CDR3 is 15 residues long. Germline CDR1 and CDR2: LGHNT and FRNRAP. V was pared by 7 bases and J by 1 base, with 4 bases of the junction left unmatched. The CDR3 here is CASAPDRGNTGELFF. The CDR3 DNA is TGTGCTAGTGCCCCGGACAGGGGGAACACCGGGGAGCTGTTTTTT.

This clonotype was seen many times. The chain carries TRBV18 and TRBJ1-1; 10 bases are shared with TRBD1. Germline V gene lookup returns CDR1 KGHSH and CDR2 LQKENI. This CDR3 is 13 amino acids long. With 6 bases clipped from V and 4 bases from J, the junction kept 2 bases outside the gene matches. The CDR3 DNA reads as TGTGCCAGCTCGGGACAGGGGTCCACTGAAGCTTTCTTT. Amino acid sequence: CASSGQGSTEAFF. The whole variable domain, filled in from reference TRBV18 and TRBJ1-1, reads NAGVMQNPRHLVRRRGQEARLRCSPMKGHSHVYWYRQLPEEGLKFMVYLQKENIIDESGMPKERFSAEFPKEGPSILRIQQVVRGDSAAYFCASSGQGSTEAFFGQGTRLTVV.

This clonotype was seen repeatedly, ten times or more. At one of its ends the junction is not consistent with the germline gene, which may arise from a read error. The J gene is TRBJ2-2, the V gene TRBV6-6; D is perhaps TRBD1 (6 bases). CDR3 length equals 14 residues. From germline, CDR1 is MNHNY and CDR2 SVGAGI (reference sequence). CDR3 in DNA: TGTGCCAGCAGTGACTCAGGGGTTACCGGGGAGCTGTTTTTT. Protein sequence: CASSDSGVTGELFF.

The sample holds many counts of this clonotype. This rearrangement joins TRBV18 to TRBJ2-4, with D perhaps given as TRBD1 or TRBD2 (5 bases each). Deletions cut 6 bases from V and 0 bases from J, with 9 bases between. Germline V lookup: CDR1 KGHSH, CDR2 LQKENI. The CDR3 loop spans 14 amino acids. In DNA form, the CDR3 reads TGTGCCAGCTCTTCCGGGACAGCCAAAAACATTCAGTACTTC. Translation: CASSSGTAKNIQYF.

There are a few counts of this clonotype. The J gene is TRBJ2-2, the V gene TRBV12-3 or TRBV12-4; D assignment may be TRBD1 or TRBD2 (5 bases each). Trimming shortened V by 6 bases and J by 1 base, and 12 bases separated the two germline ends. CDR3 length equals 15 residues. CDR3 in amino acids: CASRVAGRNTGELFF. The CDR3 region has the DNA TGTGCCAGCAGAGTCGCAGGGAGGAACACCGGGGAGCTGTTTTTT.

The J gene is TRBJ1-2, the V gene TRBV28; D gene ambiguous. The CDR3 covers 13 residues. The V gene's germline CDR1 is MDHEN and CDR2 SYDVKM. The V end was cut by 5 bases, the J end by 2 bases, with 9 bases between. The CDR3 sequence is CASSLSVNYGYTF. CDR3 coding DNA: TGTGCCAGCAGTCTATCAGTCAACTATGGCTACACCTTC.

As DNA, the CDR3 is TGTGCCAGCAGCTTGGGGCCTAGCGGTACGATGACACAAGAGACCCAGTACTTC. Translated: CASSLGPSGTMTQETQYF. The chain recombines TRBV5-6 with TRBJ2-5; 7 bases line up with TRBD2. V shed 0 bases, J shed 2 bases, and the junction held 13 bases outside the gene matches. CDR1 SGHDT and CDR2 YYEEEE come from the germline V gene. The CDR3 sequence is 18 residues long.

This sequence joins TRBV19 and TRBJ1-5, with unresolved D. The V end lost 3 bases, the J end lost 0 bases, and 9 bases lay between the germline ends. The germline CDR1 and CDR2 sequences are LNHDA and SQIVND (reference sequence). The CDR3 contains 15 residues. The CDR3 sequence: CASSINGLSNQPQHF. CDR3 nucleotide sequence: TGTGCCAGTAGTATCAATGGTCTTAGCAATCAGCCCCAGCATTTT.